A selection of T cell receptor beta chains follows, all from one sample in a study of blood T cell repertoires in COVID-19. Assay: immunoSEQ multiplex PCR; the TCRdb copy retains only in-frame clones and omits some. The profile shows about 180,000 clones, approximately 85% of them singletons. The sequenced sample was peripheral blood. All receptors come from a man aged 60 to 75 with acute or convalescent COVID-19. Both conserved end residues are part of each CDR3. D genes are given only for firm matches. Some rows mark clone size as missing; the rest say once, few, many or name a class of expanded clone.

d_call,v_call,j_call,clone_size,cdr3_aa,cdr3_nt
-,TRBV2,TRBJ1-2,-,CASSLQVTYGYTF,TGTGCCAGCAGCTTACAGGTTACCTATGGCTACACCTTC
-,TRBV5-1,TRBJ2-5,-,CASSLGQQETQYF,TGCGCCAGCAGCTTGGGGCAGCAAGAGACCCAGTACTTC
-,TRBV5-1,TRBJ2-5,-,CASSLIPEQETQYF,TGCGCCAGCAGCTTGATTCCAGAACAAGAGACCCAGTACTTC
-,TRBV5-1,TRBJ2-3,-,CASSLLGILLDTQYF,TGCGCCAGCAGCCTACTAGGGATTCTGTTAGATACGCAGTATTTT
-,TRBV4-1,TRBJ2-7,-,CASSQRDNFYEQYF,TGCGCCAGCAGCCAACGGGACAACTTCTACGAGCAGTACTTC
-,TRBV19,TRBJ1-2,-,CASSRHSAGDGYTF,TGTGCCAGTAGTAGGCACAGTGCGGGCGATGGCTACACCTTC
-,TRBV11-2,TRBJ2-7,-,CASRAEFGGHGEQYF,TGTGCCAGCCGCGCGGAGTTCGGGGGGCATGGGGAGCAGTACTTC
TRBD1,TRBV28,TRBJ2-7,few,CASSPGTGPYEQYF,TGTGCCAGCAGCCCCGGGACAGGGCCCTACGAGCAGTACTTC
-,TRBV5-1,TRBJ2-2,-,CASSLFPGTNTGELFF,TGCGCCAGCAGCTTGTTCCCGGGGACGAACACCGGGGAGCTGTTTTTT
TRBD2,TRBV7-3,TRBJ2-2,-,CASSPLTGGTGELFF,TGTGCCAGCAGCCCTCTTACGGGAGGGACCGGGGAGCTGTTTTTT
-,TRBV7-3,TRBJ1-1,few,CASSLGTGSMMNTEAFF,TGTGCCAGCAGCCTGGGAACAGGGAGTATGATGAACACTGAAGCTTTCTTT
-,TRBV7-9,TRBJ2-5,once,CASSLQGWQETQYF,TGTGCCAGCAGCTTACAGGGTTGGCAAGAGACCCAGTACTTC
TRBD1,TRBV6-6,TRBJ2-4,-,CASSSGQGLAKNIQYF,TGTGCCAGCAGTAGCGGACAGGGATTAGCCAAAAACATTCAGTACTTC
TRBD2,TRBV5-1,TRBJ2-1,-,CASRGLAGIVDEQFF,TGCGCCAGCAGAGGACTAGCGGGAATTGTTGATGAGCAGTTCTTC
TRBD1,TRBV6-5,TRBJ2-7,-,CASRGTGGSYEQYF,TGTGCCAGCAGAGGGACAGGGGGCTCCTACGAGCAGTACTTC
TRBD2,TRBV9,TRBJ2-3,-,CASSVGGLAYTDTQYF,TGTGCCAGCAGCGTAGGGGGACTAGCCTACACAGATACGCAGTATTTT
TRBD1,TRBV25-1,TRBJ2-7,-,CASSEDDRAYEQYF,TGTGCCAGCAGTGAAGATGACAGGGCCTACGAGCAGTACTTC
TRBD1,TRBV7-9,TRBJ2-1,once,CASSEQGVDNEQFF,TGTGCCAGCAGCGAACAGGGGGTAGACAATGAGCAGTTCTTC
TRBD1,TRBV6-5,TRBJ2-2,once,CASSRQGNTGELFF,TGTGCCAGCAGTCGACAGGGGAACACCGGGGAGCTGTTTTTT
-,TRBV28,TRBJ1-5,-,CASSSSEGLAHQPQHF,TGTGCCAGCAGTTCCTCGGAGGGATTGGCGCACCAGCCCCAGCATTTT
TRBD1,TRBV11-2,TRBJ1-2,-,CASSPRQGASGGYTF,TGTGCCAGCAGCCCCCGACAGGGAGCTTCTGGTGGCTACACCTTC
-,TRBV27,TRBJ2-2,-,CASTPWGRAGELFF,TGTGCCAGCACCCCATGGGGGCGCGCCGGGGAGCTGTTTTTT
TRBD2,TRBV7-2,TRBJ2-3,few,CASSPQASGVTDTQYF,TGTGCCAGCAGCCCCCAGGCTAGCGGGGTCACAGATACGCAGTATTTT
TRBD1,TRBV6-2/TRBV6-3,TRBJ1-1,-,CASSSAGTGDTEAFF,TGTGCCAGCAGTTCGGCCGGGACAGGGGACACTGAAGCTTTCTTT
-,TRBV29-1,TRBJ2-2,-,CSAGGRQGVTGELFF,TGCAGCGCGGGGGGGAGACAGGGCGTCACCGGGGAGCTGTTTTTT
-,TRBV7-2,TRBJ2-5,-,CASSWYRAETQYF,TGTGCCAGCAGCTGGTACAGGGCGGAGACCCAGTACTTC
TRBD1,TRBV6-5,TRBJ1-3,-,CASSTTGGGNTIYF,TGTGCCAGCAGCACGACAGGGGGAGGAAACACCATATATTTT
-,TRBV29-1,TRBJ2-7,few,CSVRYRHTFYEQYF,TGCAGCGTTAGGTATAGACATACCTTCTACGAGCAGTACTTC
-,TRBV7-2,TRBJ2-5,-,CASSRDSLGGTQYF,TGTGCCAGCAGCCGGGACTCACTTGGCGGGACCCAGTACTTC
TRBD1,TRBV19,TRBJ2-3,once,CASRRQGSTDTQYF,TGTGCCAGTAGGAGACAGGGGAGCACAGATACGCAGTATTTT
-,TRBV3-1/TRBV3-2,TRBJ2-7,-,CARIKWRRVRLYEQYF,TGTGCCAGAATCAAATGGAGGCGGGTGAGACTCTACGAGCAGTACTTC
TRBD1,TRBV10-3,TRBJ1-6,-,CAISIRGPDNSPLHF,TGTGCCATCAGTATAAGGGGGCCCGATAATTCACCCCTCCACTTT
TRBD1,TRBV7-2,TRBJ1-2,-,CASIATGGSYGYTF,TGTGCCAGCATCGCGACAGGGGGCTCCTATGGCTACACCTTC
-,TRBV28,TRBJ2-5,-,CASSRGGWAASETQYF,TGTGCCAGCAGTCGAGGGGGTTGGGCGGCTAGCGAGACCCAGTACTTC
-,TRBV5-1,TRBJ1-1,once,CASSLPQDTEAFF,TGCGCCAGCAGCTTACCCCAGGACACTGAAGCTTTCTTT
-,TRBV5-1,TRBJ2-5,once,CASSLDGGAGETQYF,TGCGCCAGCAGCTTGGATGGCGGGGCAGGGGAGACCCAGTACTTC
-,TRBV29-1,TRBJ2-7,-,CSVTTGTYEQYF,TGCAGCGTTACTACGGGTACCTACGAGCAGTACTTC
-,TRBV5-1,TRBJ1-4,-,CASSFGATNEKLFF,TGCGCCAGCAGCTTCGGGGCAACTAATGAAAAACTGTTTTTT
-,TRBV7-9,TRBJ2-3,-,CASSLGLESDTQYF,TGTGCCAGCAGCTTAGGTTTGGAGTCAGATACGCAGTATTTT
TRBD1,TRBV5-4,TRBJ2-3,-,CASSYGTDYTDTQYF,TGTGCCAGCAGCTACGGGACAGACTACACAGATACGCAGTATTTT
-,TRBV5-5,TRBJ2-7,-,CASSRSYEQYF,TGTGCCAGCAGCCGGTCCTACGAGCAGTACTTC
-,TRBV27,TRBJ1-3,few,CASSTGSGNTIYF,TGTGCCAGCAGTACAGGTTCTGGAAACACCATATATTTT
-,TRBV3-1/TRBV3-2,TRBJ1-6,-,CASSSRRLAVSPLHF,TGTGCCAGCAGCTCGAGGCGGTTAGCGGTTTCACCCCTCCACTTT
TRBD2,TRBV5-1,TRBJ2-5,-,CASSLAGGLAGGETQYF,TGCGCCAGCAGCTTGGCGGGAGGACTAGCGGGAGGAGAGACCCAGTACTTC
-,TRBV7-2,TRBJ1-6,few,CASSLAGLINSPLHF,TGTGCCAGCAGCCTAGCGGGACTGATCAATTCACCCCTCCACTTT
-,TRBV6-6,TRBJ2-5,-,CASSYSLIFRETQYF,TGTGCCAGCAGTTACTCCCTGATCTTTCGGGAGACCCAGTACTTC
TRBD1,TRBV20-1,TRBJ2-7,-,CSATDRDEQYF,TGCAGTGCTACGGACAGGGACGAGCAGTACTTC
-,TRBV4-1,TRBJ2-2,-,CASSQDSRTNTGELFF,TGCGCCAGCAGCCAAGATTCCAGGACGAACACCGGGGAGCTGTTTTTT
TRBD2,TRBV6-6,TRBJ2-3,-,CASSYHSGSADTQYF,TGTGCCAGCAGTTACCATAGCGGGAGTGCAGATACGCAGTATTTT
-,TRBV19,TRBJ1-3,-,CASSIGASGNTIYF,TGTGCCAGTAGTATTGGGGCTTCTGGAAACACCATATATTTT
-,TRBV2,TRBJ1-6,-,CASSEAGTSSPLHF,TGTGCCAGCAGTGAAGCTGGGACTTCTTCACCCCTCCACTTT
-,TRBV5-1,TRBJ2-1,-,CASSPGGQSYNEQFF,TGCGCCAGCAGCCCCGGCGGTCAGAGCTACAATGAGCAGTTCTTC
-,TRBV24-1,TRBJ2-7,-,CATSDEASGGGEQYF,TGTGCCACCTCTGACGAGGCTAGCGGAGGGGGCGAGCAGTACTTC
TRBD1,TRBV4-1,TRBJ2-5,-,CASSRGPTGVYQETQYF,TGCGCCAGCAGCCGCGGACCGACAGGGGTTTACCAAGAGACCCAGTACTTC
TRBD1,TRBV29-1,TRBJ1-2,once,CSVDNRDRGDYGYTF,TGCAGCGTTGACAATAGGGACAGGGGGGACTATGGCTACACCTTC